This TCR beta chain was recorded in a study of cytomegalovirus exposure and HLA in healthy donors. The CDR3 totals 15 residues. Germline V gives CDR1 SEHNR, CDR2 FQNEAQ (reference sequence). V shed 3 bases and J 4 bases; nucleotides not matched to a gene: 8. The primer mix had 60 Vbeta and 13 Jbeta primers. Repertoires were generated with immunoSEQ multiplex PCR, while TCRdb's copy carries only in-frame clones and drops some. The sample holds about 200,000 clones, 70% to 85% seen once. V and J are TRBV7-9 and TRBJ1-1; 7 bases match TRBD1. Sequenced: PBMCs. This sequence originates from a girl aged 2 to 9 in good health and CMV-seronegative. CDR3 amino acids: CASSFYRGDTTEAFF. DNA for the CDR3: TGTGCCAGCAGCTTTTACAGGGGAGATACCACTGAAGCTTTCTTT.